Listed below are T cell receptor beta chains from one sample, sequenced in a study of T cell repertoires in ileal Crohn's disease. TCRdb's table, derived via immunoSEQ multiplex PCR, lists solely in-frame clones and lacks some. The data show roughly 5,300 clones, roughly 74% seen once. Sequencing was carried out using ileal tissue. The source of these receptors is an adult with Crohn's disease. CDR3s leave out the opening cysteine and the closing phenylalanine or tryptophan.

V,CDR3
TRBV2,ASSSIAKNIQY
TRBV29-1,SVVFVLRGGDGYT
TRBV19,ASRPDFNEKLF
TRBV5-8,ASNDRVFQPQH
TRBV18,ASSPPLTSGNQPQH
TRBV4-2,ASSQEETSSGNTIY
TRBV4-3,ASSRNMNTEAF
TRBV5-1,ASSYLPGQGNTIY
TRBV6-1,ASSEPNGVNTEAF
TRBV7-2,ASSLSGVSGYT
TRBV29-1,SVSGTGYSYEQY
TRBV19,ASFKGTYGYT
TRBV7-7,ASRQPPGELF
TRBV5-6,ASSSGRAYVSYEQY
TRBV6-6,ASSSGDANTEAF